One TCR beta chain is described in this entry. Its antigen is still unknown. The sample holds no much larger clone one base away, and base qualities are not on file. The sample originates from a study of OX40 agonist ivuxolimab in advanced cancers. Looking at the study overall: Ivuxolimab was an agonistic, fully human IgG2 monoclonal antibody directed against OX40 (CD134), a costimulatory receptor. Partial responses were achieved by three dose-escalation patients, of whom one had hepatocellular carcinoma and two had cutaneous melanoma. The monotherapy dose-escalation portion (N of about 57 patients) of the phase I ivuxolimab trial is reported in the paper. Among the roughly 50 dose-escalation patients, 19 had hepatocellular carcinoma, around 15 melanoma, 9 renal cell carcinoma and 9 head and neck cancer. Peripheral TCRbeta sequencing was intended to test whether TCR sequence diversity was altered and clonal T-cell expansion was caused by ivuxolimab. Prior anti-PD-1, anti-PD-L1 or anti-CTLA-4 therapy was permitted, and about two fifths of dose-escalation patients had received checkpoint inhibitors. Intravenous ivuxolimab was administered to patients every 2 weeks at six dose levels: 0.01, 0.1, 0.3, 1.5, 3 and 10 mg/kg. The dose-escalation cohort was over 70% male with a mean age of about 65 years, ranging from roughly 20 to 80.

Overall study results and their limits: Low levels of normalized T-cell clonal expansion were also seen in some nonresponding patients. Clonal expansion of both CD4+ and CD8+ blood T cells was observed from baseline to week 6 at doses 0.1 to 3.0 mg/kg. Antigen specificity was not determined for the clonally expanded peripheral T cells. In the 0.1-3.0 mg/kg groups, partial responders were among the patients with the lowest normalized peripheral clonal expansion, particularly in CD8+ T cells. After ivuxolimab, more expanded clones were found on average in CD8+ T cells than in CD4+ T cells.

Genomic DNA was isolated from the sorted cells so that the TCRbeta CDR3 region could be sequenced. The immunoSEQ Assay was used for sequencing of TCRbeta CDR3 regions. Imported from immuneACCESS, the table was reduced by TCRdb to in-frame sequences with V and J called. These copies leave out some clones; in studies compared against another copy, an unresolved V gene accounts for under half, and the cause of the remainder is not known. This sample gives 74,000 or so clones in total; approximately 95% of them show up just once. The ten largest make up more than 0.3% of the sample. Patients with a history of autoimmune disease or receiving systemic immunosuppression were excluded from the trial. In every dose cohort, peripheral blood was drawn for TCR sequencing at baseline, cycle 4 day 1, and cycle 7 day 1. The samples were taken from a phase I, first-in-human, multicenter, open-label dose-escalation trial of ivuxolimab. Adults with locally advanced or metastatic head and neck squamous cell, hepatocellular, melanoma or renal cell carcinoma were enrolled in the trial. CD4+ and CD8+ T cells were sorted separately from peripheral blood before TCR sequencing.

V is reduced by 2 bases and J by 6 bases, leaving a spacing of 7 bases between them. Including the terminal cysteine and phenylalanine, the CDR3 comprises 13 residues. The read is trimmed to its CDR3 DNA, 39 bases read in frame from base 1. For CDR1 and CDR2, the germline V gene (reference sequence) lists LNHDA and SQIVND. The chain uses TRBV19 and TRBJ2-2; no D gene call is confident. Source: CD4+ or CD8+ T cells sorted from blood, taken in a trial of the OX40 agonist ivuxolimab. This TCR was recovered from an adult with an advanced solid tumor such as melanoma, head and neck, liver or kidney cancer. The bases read TGTGCCAGTAGTATAAGGGAACCCGGGGAGCTGTTTTTT. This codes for CASSIREPGELFF.